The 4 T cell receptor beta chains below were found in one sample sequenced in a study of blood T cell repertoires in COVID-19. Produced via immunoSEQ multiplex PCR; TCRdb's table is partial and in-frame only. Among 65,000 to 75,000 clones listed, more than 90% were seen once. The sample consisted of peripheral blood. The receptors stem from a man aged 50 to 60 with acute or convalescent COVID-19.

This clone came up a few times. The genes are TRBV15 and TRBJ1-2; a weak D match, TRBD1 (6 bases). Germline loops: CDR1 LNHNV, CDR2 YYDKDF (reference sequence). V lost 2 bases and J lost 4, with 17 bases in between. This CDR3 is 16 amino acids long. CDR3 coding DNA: TGTGCCACCAGCAGATTAAGGGGGGGACAAATCTATGGCTACACCTTC. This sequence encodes CATSRLRGGQIYGYTF.

CDR3 amino acids: CASQTGNYGYTF. CDR3 coding DNA: TGTGCCAGCCAGACAGGCAACTATGGCTACACCTTC. The gene calls are TRBV5-6 and TRBJ1-2; possible D gene TRBD1, 6 bases. The V gene lost 7 bases and the J gene lost 2 bases, with 9 bases spanning the gap. The CDR3 runs 12 residues. CDR1 SGHDT and CDR2 YYEEEE come from the germline V gene.

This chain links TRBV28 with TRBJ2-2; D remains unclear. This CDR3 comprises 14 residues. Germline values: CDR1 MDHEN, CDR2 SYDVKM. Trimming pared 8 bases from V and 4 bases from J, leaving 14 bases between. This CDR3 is CASLLTPATGELFF. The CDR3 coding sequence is TGTGCCAGCCTCCTGACACCTGCCACCGGGGAGCTGTTTTTT.

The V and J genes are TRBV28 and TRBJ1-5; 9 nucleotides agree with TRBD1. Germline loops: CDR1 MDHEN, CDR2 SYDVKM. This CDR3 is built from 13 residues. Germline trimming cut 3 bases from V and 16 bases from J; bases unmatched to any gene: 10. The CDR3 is CASSLDTGGHEHF. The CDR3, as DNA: TGTGCCAGCAGTTTGGACACAGGGGGCCACGAACATTTT.